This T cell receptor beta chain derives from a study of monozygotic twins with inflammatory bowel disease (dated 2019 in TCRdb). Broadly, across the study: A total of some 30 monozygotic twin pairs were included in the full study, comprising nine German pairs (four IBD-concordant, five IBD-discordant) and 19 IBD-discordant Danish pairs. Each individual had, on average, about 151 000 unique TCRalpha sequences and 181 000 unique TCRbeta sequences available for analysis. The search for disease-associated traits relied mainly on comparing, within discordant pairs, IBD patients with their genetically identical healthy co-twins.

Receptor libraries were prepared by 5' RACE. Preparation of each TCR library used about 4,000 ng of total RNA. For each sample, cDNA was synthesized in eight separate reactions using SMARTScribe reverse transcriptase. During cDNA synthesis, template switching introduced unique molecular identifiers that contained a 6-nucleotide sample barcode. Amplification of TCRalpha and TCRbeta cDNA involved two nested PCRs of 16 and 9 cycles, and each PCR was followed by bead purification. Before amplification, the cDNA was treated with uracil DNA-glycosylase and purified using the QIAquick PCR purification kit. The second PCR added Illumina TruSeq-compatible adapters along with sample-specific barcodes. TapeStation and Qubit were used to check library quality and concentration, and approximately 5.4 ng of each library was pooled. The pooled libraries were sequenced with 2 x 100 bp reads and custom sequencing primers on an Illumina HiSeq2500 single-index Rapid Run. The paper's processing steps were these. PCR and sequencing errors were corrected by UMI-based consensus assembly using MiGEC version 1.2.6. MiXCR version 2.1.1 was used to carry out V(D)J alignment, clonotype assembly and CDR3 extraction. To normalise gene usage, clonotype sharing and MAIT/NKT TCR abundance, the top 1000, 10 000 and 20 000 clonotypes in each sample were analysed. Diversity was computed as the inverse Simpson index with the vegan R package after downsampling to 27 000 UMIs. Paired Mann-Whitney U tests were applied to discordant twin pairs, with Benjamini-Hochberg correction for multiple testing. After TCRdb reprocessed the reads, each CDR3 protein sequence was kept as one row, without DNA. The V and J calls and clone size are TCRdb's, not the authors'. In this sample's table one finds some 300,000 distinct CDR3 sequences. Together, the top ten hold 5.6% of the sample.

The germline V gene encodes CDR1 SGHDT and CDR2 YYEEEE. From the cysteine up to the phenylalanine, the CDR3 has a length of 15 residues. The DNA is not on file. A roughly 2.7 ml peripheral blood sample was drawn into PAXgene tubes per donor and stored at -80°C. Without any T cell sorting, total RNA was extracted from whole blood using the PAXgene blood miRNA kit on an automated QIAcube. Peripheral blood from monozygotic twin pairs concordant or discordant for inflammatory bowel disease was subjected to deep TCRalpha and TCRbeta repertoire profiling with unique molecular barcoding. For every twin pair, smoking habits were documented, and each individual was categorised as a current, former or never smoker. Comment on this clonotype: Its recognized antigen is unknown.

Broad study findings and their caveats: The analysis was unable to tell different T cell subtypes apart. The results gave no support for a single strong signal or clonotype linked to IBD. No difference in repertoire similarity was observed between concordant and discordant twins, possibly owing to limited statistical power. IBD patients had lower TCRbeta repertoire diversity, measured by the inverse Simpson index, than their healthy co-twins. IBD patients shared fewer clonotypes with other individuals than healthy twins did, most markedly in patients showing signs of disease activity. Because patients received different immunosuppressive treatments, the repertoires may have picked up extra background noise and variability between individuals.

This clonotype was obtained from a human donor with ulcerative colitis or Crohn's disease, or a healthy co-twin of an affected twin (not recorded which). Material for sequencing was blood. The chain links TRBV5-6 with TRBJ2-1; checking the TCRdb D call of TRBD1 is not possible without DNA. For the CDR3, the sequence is CASSLEGASYNEQFF.